This record covers a single T cell receptor (beta chain). No cognate antigen has been identified for it. Base qualities are missing; no much larger clone stands one base away. The CDR3 sequence holds 16 residues, the cysteine and phenylalanine included. This entry keeps only the CDR3 DNA: 48 bases, framed from base 1. Here V drops 7 bases and J drops 3 bases, and the junction holds 9 bases not matched to any gene. The germline V gene (reference sequence) supplies CDR1 LNHNV and CDR2 YYDKDF. This record belongs to a study of blood T cell repertoires in COVID-19 (dated by TCRdb to the early 2020s). Study-wide context: The collaborator samples originated in the United States, Italy and Spain and spanned the acute and convalescent phases of COVID-19. The material from the prospective study consisted of cDNA or gDNA derived from T cells, B-cell-depleted T cells, or PBMCs. Subjects who had been exposed to COVID-19, were actively infected with it, or had recovered from it provided the deeply sampled blood TCRbeta repertoires that made up the dataset. The repertoires were made available in a free public database intended to serve as a resource for research on the immune response to SARS-CoV-2. The samples were drawn from two sources: the first 160 participants of the ongoing ImmuneRACE study, and 1,200 or so subjects contributed by 6 global collaborators. A de-identified subject ID, COVID-19 status, age in years and sex were almost always included in the sample metadata. Where HLA class I and class II types were available, the types were taken from metadata supplied by the sample provider, not from assay-based typing. Paper-wide results and their limitations: The amount of clinical and demographic metadata varied by source and participant and was provided uncurated.

TCRbeta CDR3 regions were amplified from genomic DNA by means of the immunoSEQ Assay, a bias-controlled multiplex PCR. For the original study's pipeline: The number of nucleated cells in each sample was estimated from the amplification of reference gene primers within the assay. Sequence reads were collapsed and filtered to measure the absolute abundance of every unique TCRbeta CDR3 rearrangement. For each sample, productive Simpson clonality was calculated as the square root of Simpson's diversity index over productive rearrangements. TCRdb took this table from immuneACCESS and kept in-frame rearrangements with V and J called. Such tables lack part of the clones; where checked against another copy, unresolved V genes explain under half of the gap, and the rest is unexplained. That table gives V, J and clone size, and the DNA gave D and trimming. This sample gives a few hundred thousand clones in total; approximately 89% of them show up just once. The top ten clonotypes cover 5.5% to 8.5% of the sample.

Another Seattle source contributed samples from volunteer blood donors who had recovered from COVID-19. Collaborating institutions collected whole blood in K2EDTA tubes following their own protocols. For TCRbeta analysis, collaborator samples were shipped as frozen whole blood, as isolated PBMCs, or as DNA extracted from either sample type. The source of this sequence is a woman in her 30s who had recovered from COVID-19. Input material: peripheral blood. The V and J genes are TRBV15 and TRBJ1-6, with 7 bases matching TRBD1. The sequenced DNA is TGTGCCACCACTACGGGACAGCAGTTCTATAATTCACCCCTCCACTTT. Translated, it reads CATTTGQQFYNSPLHF.